These 7 T cell receptor beta chains were all obtained from the same sample, sequenced in a study of blood T cell repertoires in COVID-19 (dated by TCRdb to about 2020). The library relied on the immunoSEQ multiplex PCR assay. TCRdb provides this immuneACCESS table in a form limited to in-frame rearrangements. Some clones are lacking; in checked studies, under half of them reflect an unresolved V gene, and why the rest are absent is not known. This sample is represented by 150,000 to 200,000 clones; 75% to 85% of them were singletons. The ten largest account for nearly 6% of the sample. Sequenced input: peripheral blood. Receptors originate from a woman aged 40 to 50 with COVID-19, enrolled during active disease.

This clone showed up just once. The chain carries TRBV27 and TRBJ1-2; TRBD1 aligns across 7 bases. Trimming removed 4 bases from V and 1 base from J; junction bases left unmatched: 18. The CDR3 sequence is 19 residues long. Per germline, CDR1 MNHEY and CDR2 SMNVEV (reference sequence). CDR3 residues: CASSSRTGRARLLNYGYTF. The CDR3 nucleotides are TGTGCCAGCAGTTCGAGGACAGGACGGGCCCGGCTGCTTAACTATGGCTACACCTTC.

The chain carries TRBV7-2 and TRBJ1-2, with TRBD1 matching 9 bases. CDR3 length equals 15 residues. V lost 5 bases to trimming and J lost 1 base; unmatched junction nucleotides: 5. Germline V lookup: CDR1 SGHTA, CDR2 FQGNSA. The CDR3 region has the DNA TGTGCCAGCAGCCCGGACAGGGGAGGTAACTATGGCTACACCTTC. This sequence encodes CASSPDRGGNYGYTF.

The chain joins TRBV5-1 to TRBJ2-1; no firm D call. The CDR3 spans 14 residues. The V end was cut by 4 bases, the J end by 2 bases, with 10 bases between. The germline gives CDR1 SGHRS, CDR2 YFSETQ. The CDR3 region has the DNA TGCGCCAGCAGCATTGACATCACCTACAATGAGCAGTTCTTC. It encodes CASSIDITYNEQFF.

The rearrangement links TRBV21-1 to TRBJ2-1; TRBD2, the D gene given by the table, was not confirmed from the DNA. TRBV21-1 is tagged as a pseudogene. The CDR3 runs to 17 residues. Here the CDR3 reads CASSKEARGSSYNEQFF. The CDR3 DNA is TGTGCCAGCAGCAAAGAGGCTCGGGGGAGCTCCTACAATGAGCAGTTCTTC.

J is TRBJ2-5 and V is TRBV9, with 10 nucleotides matching TRBD2. The germline V gene encodes CDR1 SGDLS and CDR2 YYNGEE. This CDR3 is built from 16 residues. V lost 2 bases and J lost 5; bases outside the gene matches: 9. The CDR3 loop is CASSVNLAGDWETQYF. The DNA for the CDR3 is TGTGCCAGCAGCGTCAATCTAGCGGGAGATTGGGAGACCCAGTACTTC.

The J gene is TRBJ1-5, the V gene TRBV7-8; 10 nucleotides match TRBD1. Losses at the gene ends were 1 base for V and 7 bases for J; bases not matched to a gene: 4. The CDR3 covers 15 residues. Germline V CDR1 and CDR2: SGHVS, FQNEAQ. CDR3 in DNA: TGTGCCAGCAGCTTAGGGGACAGGGGCAGACAGCCCCAGCATTTT. Its translation is CASSLGDRGRQPQHF. The variable domain in full, completed from reference TRBV7-8 and TRBJ1-5, reads GAGVSQSPRYKVAKRGQDVALRCDPISGHVSLFWYQQALGQGPEFLTYFQNEAQLDKSGLPSDRFFAERPEGSVSTLKIQRTQQEDSAVYLCASSLGDRGRQPQHFGDGTRLSIL.

This sequence joins TRBV3-1 (or the pseudogene TRBV3-2) and TRBJ1-2; the D gene is possibly TRBD1 (5 bases). Germline CDR1 reads LGHDT; CDR2 reads YNNKEL (reference sequence). The CDR3 runs to 14 residues. The V end lost 2 bases, the J end lost 6 bases, and 13 bases lay between the germline ends. The CDR3, as DNA: TGTGCCAGCAGCCAACTCGCCAGGGCGGATGGCTACACCTTC. Its protein is CASSQLARADGYTF.